A selection of T cell receptor beta chains follows, all from one sample in a study of blood T cell repertoires in COVID-19. Clones were read by immunoSEQ multiplex PCR, and TCRdb kept only the in-frame ones, dropping some. The data show some 250,000 clones, 80% to 90% seen once. The sequenced material came from PBMCs or T cells enriched from blood (not recorded which). The receptors were sampled from a woman aged 45-65 years who had recovered from COVID-19. Both conserved end residues are part of each CDR3. The D gene is left open where the match is weak. Clone size, where shown, is once, few, many, or a class for clones that have expanded.

v_call	clone_size	d_call	j_call	cdr3_nt	cdr3_aa
TRBV28	-	-	TRBJ2-5	TGTGCCAGCAAAGGGACATTTAGGAGGGAGACCCAGTACTTC	CASKGTFRRETQYF
TRBV2	-	-	TRBJ1-2	TGTGCCAGCAGTTCCCTTAGTTATATGCGCTACACCTTC	CASSSLSYMRYTF
TRBV3-1/TRBV3-2	-	-	TRBJ1-1	TGTGCCAGCAGCCAAGGAGCTGAAGCTTTCTTT	CASSQGAEAFF
TRBV11-3	-	-	TRBJ2-2	TGTGCCAGCGGAAGGGGTGGGGTCGGGGAGCTGTTTTTT	CASGRGGVGELFF
TRBV29-1	-	TRBD2	TRBJ2-1	TGCAGCGTTGATGAGGGACTATTAAATGAGCAGTTCTTC	CSVDEGLLNEQFF
TRBV4-1	-	TRBD1	TRBJ1-6	TGCGCCAGCAGCCAAAAGAGGGGTCAGGGGGGATCACCCCTCCACTTT	CASSQKRGQGGSPLHF
TRBV4-1	-	TRBD2	TRBJ2-5	TGCGCCAGCAGCCAAGATTGGACTAGCAAGGGAGAGACCCAGTACTTC	CASSQDWTSKGETQYF
TRBV5-1	once	TRBD1	TRBJ2-2	TGCGCCAGCAGCTTACGACAGGGGAACACCGGGGAGCTGTTTTTT	CASSLRQGNTGELFF
TRBV5-1	-	-	TRBJ1-1	TGCGCCAGCAGCTTGCCGACAGAATACACTGAAGCTTTCTTT	CASSLPTEYTEAFF
TRBV2	-	-	TRBJ2-7	TGTGCCAGCATACTAACGGGCGAGCAGTACTTC	CASILTGEQYF
TRBV7-2	-	TRBD2	TRBJ2-7	TGTGCCAGCAGCTTAGTCGGGCTAGCGGCCTCCTACGAGCAGTACTTC	CASSLVGLAASYEQYF
TRBV28	-	-	TRBJ2-7	TGTGCCAGCAGTTTGGGCAGCTCCTACGAGCAGTACTTC	CASSLGSSYEQYF
TRBV6-5	-	TRBD2	TRBJ2-7	TGTGCCAGCAGTCAACTAGCGGGAGAACACGAGCAGTACTTC	CASSQLAGEHEQYF
TRBV6-5	-	-	TRBJ1-5	TGTGCCAGCAGCCCCCATCAGAGCAATCAGCCCCAGCATTTT	CASSPHQSNQPQHF
TRBV3-1/TRBV3-2	once	TRBD2	TRBJ2-7	TGTGCCAGCAGCGAAGGACTAGCGGCGTACGAGCAGTACTTC	CASSEGLAAYEQYF
TRBV6-4	once	-	TRBJ1-1	TGTGCCAGCAGGACCCGGGAAGGCAACACTGAAGCTTTCTTT	CASRTREGNTEAFF
TRBV18	once	-	TRBJ2-7	TGTGCCAGCTCACCTAGCGAGAGAGAGCAGTACTTC	CASSPSEREQYF
TRBV5-1	-	TRBD2	TRBJ2-1	TGCGCCAGCAGCACAAGACTAGCGGGCCTGACCTTATCTCGGGATGAGCAGTTCTTC	CASSTRLAGLTLSRDEQFF
TRBV12-5	-	TRBD1	TRBJ1-4	TGTGCTAGTGTTAACGCCGGGGACAGGGGTGAAAAACTGTTTTTT	CASVNAGDRGEKLFF
TRBV27	few	TRBD1	TRBJ2-3	TGTGCCAGCAGTGATCGGACAGGGGGCGGCACAGATACGCAGTATTTT	CASSDRTGGGTDTQYF
TRBV7-2	-	TRBD1	TRBJ2-7	TGTGCCAGCAGCCACGGGACAGGACTACACGAGCAGTACTTC	CASSHGTGLHEQYF
TRBV7-9	-	-	TRBJ1-3	TGTGCCAGCATCATGGGAGGGGCCGGCTCTGGAAACACCATATATTTT	CASIMGGAGSGNTIYF
TRBV6-5	-	-	TRBJ1-4	TGTGCCAGCTCGCCAGGTGAAAAACTGTTTTTT	CASSPGEKLFF
TRBV5-5	-	TRBD1	TRBJ2-7	TGTGCCAGCAGACAAGGACAGGGTATCAGCGAGCAGTACTTC	CASRQGQGISEQYF
TRBV7-2	-	-	TRBJ2-1	TGTGCCAGCAGCTTCGCGTGGAGCTCCTACAATGAGCAGTTCTTC	CASSFAWSSYNEQFF
TRBV19	once	-	TRBJ2-3	TGTGCCAGTAGTATAGCCACTGGAGATACGCAGTATTTT	CASSIATGDTQYF
TRBV18	-	TRBD1	TRBJ2-2	TGTGCCAGCTCGTTGAGGGGACAGGGGGCGTCCGGGGAGCTGTTTTTT	CASSLRGQGASGELFF
TRBV28	-	-	TRBJ1-5	TGTGCCAGCAGTTTTGAGGAGGGGTCCCCAAGCAATCAGCCCCAGCATTTT	CASSFEEGSPSNQPQHF
TRBV15	-	TRBD2	TRBJ2-1	TGTGCCACCAGCAGATATAGCGGGAGGGTAGATGAGCAGTTCTTC	CATSRYSGRVDEQFF
TRBV5-1	-	TRBD2	TRBJ2-1	TGCGCCAGCAGCTCTTCCGGACTAGCGGGATTGACGTCCTCCTACAATGAGCAGTTCTTC	CASSSSGLAGLTSSYNEQFF
TRBV25-1	once	TRBD1	TRBJ1-2	TGTGCCAGCAGAACAGGGGCTGGCTACACCTTC	CASRTGAGYTF
TRBV28	-	-	TRBJ2-2	TGTGCCAGCAGTTTTGGTTTGAGGCGCACCGGGGAGCTGTTTTTT	CASSFGLRRTGELFF
TRBV6-2/TRBV6-3	-	TRBD1	TRBJ2-5	TGTGCCAGCAGTTACAGTGAGACAGGGCGTAAGAAGACCCAGTACTTC	CASSYSETGRKKTQYF